This T cell receptor (beta chain) was sequenced for a study of T cell repertoires in cytomegalovirus infection. About the study: Public TCR beta signatures were indicative of both CMV infection and a matching HLA type.

As to this clonotype: Its target is not known.

Germline V gives CDR1 MNHNS, CDR2 SASEGT. The germline V and J ends were trimmed by 4 bases and 3 bases, with 7 bases remaining between them. This CDR3 has 12 residues. In TCRdb, the reads were re-called with MiXCR into one record per CDR3 protein. The data contain about a million distinct CDR3 sequences, roughly 31% of them singletons. Overall study results and limits: The ex vivo response showed dominance by HLA-C-restricted CMV-specific TCR beta clonotypes. Carriage of CMV together with the relevant HLA was identifiable through cumulative public TCR beta family frequency.

The sequenced sample was cultured CD8+ T cells from PBMCs, obtained from culture after CMV antigen stimulation. This chain links TRBV6-1 with TRBJ2-7; D not certain. The receptor comes from a human donor in good health (CMV status not recorded). Some clones in this sample may be carry-over from other donors' samples. DNA for the CDR3: TGTGCCAGCAGTGCACACCTCTACGAGCAGTACGTC. As protein: CASSAHLYEQYV.